A single sample gave rise to the 10 T cell receptor beta chains below, sequenced in a study of T cell clones after liver transplantation. Assay: immunoSEQ multiplex PCR; the TCRdb copy retains only in-frame clones and omits some. The sample lists more than 100,000 clones; about 86% were seen once. The material was CD4+ T cells from blood, obtained around 48 months after liver transplant. These receptors were obtained from a human patient who received a liver transplant. Among the T cells, some may be from the graft donor.

The J gene is TRBJ1-4, the V gene TRBV7-9, with 8 nucleotides matching TRBD1. The CDR3 contains 14 residues. After removal of 3 bases from V and 8 bases from J, the junction contained 5 bases not matched to a gene. Germline V CDR1 and CDR2: SEHNR, FQNEAQ (reference sequence). CDR3 sequence (DNA): TGTGCCAGCAGCTTCGGGACAGGCAGAGAAAAACTGTTTTTT. Amino acids: CASSFGTGREKLFF.

This rearrangement joins TRBV5-1 to TRBJ1-2; D gene ambiguous. Germline CDR1 is SGHRS and CDR2 is YFSETQ. The CDR3 loop spans 13 amino acids. V lost 5 bases to trimming and J lost 10 bases, with 18 bases between them. The CDR3 DNA sequence: TGCGCCAGCAGAAGGTTAGGGAGTTTACCCTACACCTTC. Translated: CASRRLGSLPYTF.

V and J are TRBV2 and TRBJ2-5; D is unclear. Trimming cost V 5 bases and J 3 bases, with 10 bases left between them. The germline V gene has CDR1 SNHLY and CDR2 FYNNEI. The length of the CDR3 is 13 residues. This CDR3 is CASSRDFEETQYF. Here the CDR3 DNA reads TGTGCCAGCAGTCGAGACTTTGAAGAGACCCAGTACTTC.

The chain recombines TRBV7-9 with TRBJ2-1, with D possibly being TRBD2 (5 bases). The CDR3 length is 12 residues. Trimming removed 11 bases from V and 4 bases from J, with 12 bases in between. Germline V gene data show CDR1 as SEHNR and CDR2 as FQNEAQ (reference sequence). DNA for the CDR3: TGTGCCTTCGAAGCGGTGTACAATGAGCAGTTCTTC. It is translated as CAFEAVYNEQFF.

J is TRBJ2-2 and V is TRBV27; 10 nucleotides line up with TRBD1. The J segment lost 5 bases and the V segment lost 5 bases, leaving 11 bases of the junction unmatched. The germline V gene has CDR1 MNHEY and CDR2 SMNVEV (reference sequence). This CDR3 has 17 amino acids. The CDR3 region has the DNA TGTGCCAGCAGTCGGGCTAGGACAGGGGGATCAACCGGGGAGCTGTTTTTT. Translation gives CASSRARTGGSTGELFF.

Written as DNA, the CDR3 is TGTGCCTGGAGTGTACCTGCGGTATGGCCGCAAGAGACCCAGTACTTC. This sequence encodes CAWSVPAVWPQETQYF. The chain carries TRBV30 and TRBJ2-5; the D is unclear. CDR3 length: 16 residues. V was clipped by 0 bases and J by 2 bases, with 16 bases between them. From germline, CDR1 is GTSNPN and CDR2 SVGIG (reference sequence).

This sequence joins TRBV6-6 and TRBJ2-1, with 9 nucleotides matching TRBD2. V trimming: 8 bases; J trimming: 5 bases; junction bases outside the gene matches: 13. The CDR3 has 16 amino acids. Germline values: CDR1 MNHNY, CDR2 SVGAGI (reference sequence). CDR3 loop: CASLRTGGRENNEQFF. The CDR3 DNA is TGTGCCAGCCTTCGTACGGGCGGGAGGGAGAACAATGAGCAGTTCTTC.

The J gene is TRBJ1-1, the V gene TRBV6-1; TRBD1 is a possible D gene (5 bases). The CDR3 spans 13 residues. Germline V CDR1 and CDR2: MNHNS, SASEGT. With 10 bases removed from V and 5 bases from J, the gap between germline ends came to 17 bases. The CDR3 DNA sequence: TGTGCCACCAGGTTACAGGAGCATACTGAAGCTTTCTTT. Amino acid sequence: CATRLQEHTEAFF.

V usage is TRBV18 and J usage is TRBJ2-3, with TRBD1 matching 7 bases. With V trimmed by 3 bases and J by 1 base, 7 bases remained unmatched. Germline CDR1 reads KGHSH; CDR2 reads LQKENI. The length of the CDR3 is 16 residues. Here the CDR3 DNA reads TGTGCCAGCTCACCCCTACAGGGGCAGGGCACAGATACGCAGTATTTT. It codes for CASSPLQGQGTDTQYF.

The chain recombines TRBV4-2 with TRBJ2-7, with a tentative D call TRBD2 (7 bases). Germline-derived CDR1 and CDR2 are LGHNA and YNFKEQ. The V gene lost 1 base and the J gene lost 4 bases, with 14 bases spanning the gap. CDR3 size: 15 residues. In DNA form, the CDR3 reads TGTGCCAGCAGCCAAGTGGGCGGGGGCCGTTACGAGCAGTACTTC. Translated, it gives CASSQVGGGRYEQYF.